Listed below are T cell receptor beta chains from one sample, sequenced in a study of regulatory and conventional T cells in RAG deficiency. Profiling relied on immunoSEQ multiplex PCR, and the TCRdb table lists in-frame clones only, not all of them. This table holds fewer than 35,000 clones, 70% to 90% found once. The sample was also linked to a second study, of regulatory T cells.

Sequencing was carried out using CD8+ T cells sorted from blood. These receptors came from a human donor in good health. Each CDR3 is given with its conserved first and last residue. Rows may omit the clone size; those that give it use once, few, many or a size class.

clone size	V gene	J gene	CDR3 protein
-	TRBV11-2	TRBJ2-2	CASSLAGDGTGELFF
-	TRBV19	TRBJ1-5	CASSTREEQPQHF
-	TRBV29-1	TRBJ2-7	CSVAGLAESSYEQYF
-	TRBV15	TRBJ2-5	CATSTGTSGSETQYF
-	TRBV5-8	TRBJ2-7	CASSLAQGARYEQYF
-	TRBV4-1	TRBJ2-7	CASSQGDVSYEQYF
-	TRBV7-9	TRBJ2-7	CASSADSSYEQYF
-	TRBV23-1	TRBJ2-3	CASSQSRDFGPSERDTDTQYF
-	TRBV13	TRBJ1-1	CASSSTGGGNTEAFF
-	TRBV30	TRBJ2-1	CGALAGYNEQFF
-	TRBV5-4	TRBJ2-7	CASSLPDRLNYEQYF
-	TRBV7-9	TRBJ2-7	CASSLVAGDFEQYF
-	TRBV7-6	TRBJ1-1	CASSPATGMNTEAFF
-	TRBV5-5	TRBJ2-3	CASSFTDTQYF
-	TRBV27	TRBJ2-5	CASSPSGTGRIETQYF
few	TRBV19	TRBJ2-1	CASSIVGAAYNEQFF
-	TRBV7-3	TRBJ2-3	CASSSLGGGLGTDTQYF
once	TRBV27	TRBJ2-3	CASNFKRSTDTQYF
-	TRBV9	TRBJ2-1	CASSPKEQGLGYYNEQFF
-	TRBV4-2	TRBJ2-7	CASSQPFGEGSTYEQYF
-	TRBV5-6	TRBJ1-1	CASSLGVLGGLGTEAFF
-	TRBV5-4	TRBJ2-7	CASSLGSGIAYEQYF
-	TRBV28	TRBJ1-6	CASSSCRVQGNSPLHF
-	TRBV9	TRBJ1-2	CASSGRDVANYGYTF
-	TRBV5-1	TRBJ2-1	CASSLAKGGSSKEQFF
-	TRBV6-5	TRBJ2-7	CASGWGSPYEQYF
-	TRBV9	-	CASSPPRASGRYEQYF
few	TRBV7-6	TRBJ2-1	CASSLLESSYNEQFF
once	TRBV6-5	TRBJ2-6	CASSKTATGANVLTF
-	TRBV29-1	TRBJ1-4	CSGWYNEKLFF
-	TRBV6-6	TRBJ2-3	CASNDPGDTQYF
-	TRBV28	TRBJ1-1	CASRAQGRTEAFF
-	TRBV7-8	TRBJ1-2	CASSARDRVDGYTF
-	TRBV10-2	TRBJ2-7	CASSESWGRSYEQYF
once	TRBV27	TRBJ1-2	CAEGDYGYTF
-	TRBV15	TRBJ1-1	CATSRDSQNTEAFF
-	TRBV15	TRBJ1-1	CATSRDPRGVEAFF
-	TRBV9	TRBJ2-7	CASSVGGSEGEQYF
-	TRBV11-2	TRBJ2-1	CASSPSGTSVNEQFF
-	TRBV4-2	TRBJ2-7	CASSHYFGTSGDYEQYF
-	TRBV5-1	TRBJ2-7	CASSPGGQGTYEQYF
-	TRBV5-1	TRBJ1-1	CASSLTHFLDSTPTEAFF
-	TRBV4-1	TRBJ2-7	CASSQEGGAYEQYF
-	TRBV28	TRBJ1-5	CASSSGTGLVSQPQHF
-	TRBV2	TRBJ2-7	CASRARTDSYEQYF
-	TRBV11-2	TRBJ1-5	CASSLEYGIGQPQHF
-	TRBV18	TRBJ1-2	CASSPTGGVGGYTF
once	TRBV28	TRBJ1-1	CASSPSGTEAFF
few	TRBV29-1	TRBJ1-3	CSVSSIRDAGNTIYF
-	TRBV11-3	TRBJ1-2	CASSSSEGTGGYAF
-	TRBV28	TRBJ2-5	CASSQLDHKYF
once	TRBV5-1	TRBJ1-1	CASSTWGDTEAFF
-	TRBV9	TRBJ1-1	CASSEGPRDTEAFF
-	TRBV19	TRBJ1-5	CASSITDGNQPQHF
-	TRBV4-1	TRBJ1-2	CASSQDSYRATYGYTF
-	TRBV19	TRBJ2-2	CASSIQENTGELFF
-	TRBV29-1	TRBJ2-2	CSVKGLDTGELFF
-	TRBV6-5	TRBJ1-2	CASSYGYTGGDYGYTF
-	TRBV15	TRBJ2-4	CATSRDRGLENIQYF
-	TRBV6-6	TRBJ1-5	CASSLGTGRGQPQHF